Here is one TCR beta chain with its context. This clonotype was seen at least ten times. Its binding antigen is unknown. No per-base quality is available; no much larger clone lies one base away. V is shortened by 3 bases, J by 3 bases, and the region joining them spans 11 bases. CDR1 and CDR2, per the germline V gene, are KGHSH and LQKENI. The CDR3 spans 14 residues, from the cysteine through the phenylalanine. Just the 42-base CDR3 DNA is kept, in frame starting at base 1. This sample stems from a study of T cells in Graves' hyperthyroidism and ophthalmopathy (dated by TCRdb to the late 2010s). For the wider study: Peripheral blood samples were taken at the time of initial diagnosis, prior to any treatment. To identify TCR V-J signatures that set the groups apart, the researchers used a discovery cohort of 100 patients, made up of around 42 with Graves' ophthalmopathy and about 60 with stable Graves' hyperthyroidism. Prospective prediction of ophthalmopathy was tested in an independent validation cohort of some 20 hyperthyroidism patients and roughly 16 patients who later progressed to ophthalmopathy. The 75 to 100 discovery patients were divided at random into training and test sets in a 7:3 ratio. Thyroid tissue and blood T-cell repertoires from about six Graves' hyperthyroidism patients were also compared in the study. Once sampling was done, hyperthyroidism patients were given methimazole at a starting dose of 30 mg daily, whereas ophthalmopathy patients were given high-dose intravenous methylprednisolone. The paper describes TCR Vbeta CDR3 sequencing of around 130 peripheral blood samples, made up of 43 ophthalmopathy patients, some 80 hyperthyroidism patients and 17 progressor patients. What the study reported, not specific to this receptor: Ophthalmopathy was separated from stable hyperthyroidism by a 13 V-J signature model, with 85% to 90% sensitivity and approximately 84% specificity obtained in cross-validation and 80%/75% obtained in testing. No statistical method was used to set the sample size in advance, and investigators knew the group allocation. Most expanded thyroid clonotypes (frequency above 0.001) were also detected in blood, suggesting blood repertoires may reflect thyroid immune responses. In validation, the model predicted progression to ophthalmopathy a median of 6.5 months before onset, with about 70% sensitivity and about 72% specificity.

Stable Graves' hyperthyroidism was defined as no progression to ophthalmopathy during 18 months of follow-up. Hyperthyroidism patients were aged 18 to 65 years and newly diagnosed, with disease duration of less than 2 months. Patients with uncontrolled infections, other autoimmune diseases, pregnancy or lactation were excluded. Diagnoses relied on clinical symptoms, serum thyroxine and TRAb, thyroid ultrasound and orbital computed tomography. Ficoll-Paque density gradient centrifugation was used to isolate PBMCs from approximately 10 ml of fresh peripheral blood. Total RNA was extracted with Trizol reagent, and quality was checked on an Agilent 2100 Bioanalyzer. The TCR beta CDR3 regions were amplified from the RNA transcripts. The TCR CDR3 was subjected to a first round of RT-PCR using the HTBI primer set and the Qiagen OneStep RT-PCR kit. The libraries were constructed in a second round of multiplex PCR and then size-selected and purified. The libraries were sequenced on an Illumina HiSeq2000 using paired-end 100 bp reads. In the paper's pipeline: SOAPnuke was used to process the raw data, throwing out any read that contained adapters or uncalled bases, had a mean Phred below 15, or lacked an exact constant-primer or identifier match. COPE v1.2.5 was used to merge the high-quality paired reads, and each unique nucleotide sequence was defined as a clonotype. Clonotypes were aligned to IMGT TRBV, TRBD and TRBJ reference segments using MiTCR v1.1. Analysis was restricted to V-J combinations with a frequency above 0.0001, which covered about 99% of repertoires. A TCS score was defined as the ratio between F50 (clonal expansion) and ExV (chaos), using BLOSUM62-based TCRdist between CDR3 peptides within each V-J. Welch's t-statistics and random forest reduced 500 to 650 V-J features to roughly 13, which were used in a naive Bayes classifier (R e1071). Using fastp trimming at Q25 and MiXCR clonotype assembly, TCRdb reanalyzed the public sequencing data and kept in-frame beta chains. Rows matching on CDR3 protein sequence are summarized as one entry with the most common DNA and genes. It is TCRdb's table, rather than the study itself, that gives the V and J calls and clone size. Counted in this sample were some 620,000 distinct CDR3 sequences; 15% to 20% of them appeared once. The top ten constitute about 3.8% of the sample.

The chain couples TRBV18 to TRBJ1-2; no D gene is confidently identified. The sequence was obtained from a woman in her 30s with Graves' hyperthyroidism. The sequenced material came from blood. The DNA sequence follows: TGTGCCAGCTCACCCGACAAAGTTGACTATGGCTACACCTTC. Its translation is CASSPDKVDYGYTF.